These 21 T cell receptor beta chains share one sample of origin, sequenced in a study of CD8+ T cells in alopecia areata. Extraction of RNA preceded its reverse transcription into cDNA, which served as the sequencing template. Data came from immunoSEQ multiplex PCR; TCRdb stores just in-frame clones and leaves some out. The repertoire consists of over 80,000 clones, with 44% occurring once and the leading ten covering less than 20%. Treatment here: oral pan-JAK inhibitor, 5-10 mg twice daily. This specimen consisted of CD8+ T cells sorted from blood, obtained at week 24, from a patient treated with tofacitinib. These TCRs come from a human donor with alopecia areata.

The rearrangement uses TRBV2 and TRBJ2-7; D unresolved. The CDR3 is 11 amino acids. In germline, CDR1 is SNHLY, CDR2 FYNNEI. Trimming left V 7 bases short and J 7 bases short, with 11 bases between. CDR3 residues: CASIRLTEQYF. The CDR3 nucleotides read TGTGCCAGCATTAGGTTGACTGAGCAGTACTTC. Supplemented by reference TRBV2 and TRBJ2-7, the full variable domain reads EPEVTQTPSHQVTQMGQEVILRCVPISNHLYFYWYRQILGQKVEFLVSFYNNEISEKSEIFDDQFSVERPDGSNFTLKIRSTKLEDSAMYFCASIRLTEQYFGPGTRLTVT.

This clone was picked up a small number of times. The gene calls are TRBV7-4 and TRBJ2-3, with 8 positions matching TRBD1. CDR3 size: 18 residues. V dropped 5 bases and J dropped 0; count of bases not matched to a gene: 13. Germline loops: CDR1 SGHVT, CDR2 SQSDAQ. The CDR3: CASSPVPDRAPSTDTQYF. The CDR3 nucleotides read TGTGCCAGCAGCCCAGTTCCGGACAGGGCCCCTAGCACAGATACGCAGTATTTT.

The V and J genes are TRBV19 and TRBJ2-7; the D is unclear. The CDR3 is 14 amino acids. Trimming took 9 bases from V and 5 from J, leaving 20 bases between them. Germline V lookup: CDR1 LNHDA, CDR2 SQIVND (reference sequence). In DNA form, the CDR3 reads TGTGCCAGCACCTTGGGCGGCTCCATCCACGAGCAGTACTTC. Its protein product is CASTLGGSIHEQYF.

This CDR3 is CAISDTGRTDTQYF. CDR3 bases: TGTGCCATCAGTGATACAGGACGCACAGATACGCAGTATTTT. J is TRBJ2-3 and V is TRBV10-3; D might be TRBD1 (5 bases). Germline V gene data show CDR1 as ENHRY and CDR2 as SYGVKD. Trimming took 3 bases from V and 1 from J, leaving 8 bases between them. The CDR3 is made up of 14 amino acids.

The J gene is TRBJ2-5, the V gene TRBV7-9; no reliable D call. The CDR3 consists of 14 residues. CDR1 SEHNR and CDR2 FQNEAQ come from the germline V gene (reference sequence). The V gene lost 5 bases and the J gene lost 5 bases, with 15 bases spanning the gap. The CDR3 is CASSPLGLGETQYF. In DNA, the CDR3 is TGTGCCAGCAGCCCGCTTGGTTTAGGGGAGACCCAGTACTTC.

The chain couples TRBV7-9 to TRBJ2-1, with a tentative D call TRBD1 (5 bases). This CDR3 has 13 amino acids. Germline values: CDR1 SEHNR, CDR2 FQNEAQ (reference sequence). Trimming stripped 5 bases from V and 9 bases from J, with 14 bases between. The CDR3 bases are TGTGCCAGCAGCCTGGGGCTACACCTTGAGCAGTTCTTC. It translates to CASSLGLHLEQFF.

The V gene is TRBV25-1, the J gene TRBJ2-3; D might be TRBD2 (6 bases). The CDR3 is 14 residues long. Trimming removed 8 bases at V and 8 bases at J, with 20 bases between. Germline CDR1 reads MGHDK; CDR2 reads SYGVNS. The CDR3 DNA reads TGTGCCAGCGGGCCCACGGGAGCAACCCCTACGCAGTATTTT. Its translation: CASGPTGATPTQYF.

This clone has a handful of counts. For the CDR3, the DNA is TGTGCCAGCAGCTTAGAGCCAATCTCCTACAATGAGCAGTTCTTC. Its protein product is CASSLEPISYNEQFF. This rearrangement joins TRBV7-9 to TRBJ2-1; D is unclear. Germline assignment: CDR1 SEHNR and CDR2 FQNEAQ (reference sequence). The CDR3 is made up of 15 amino acids. V lost 1 base and J 0 bases, leaving 7 bases between the germline ends.

CDR3 loop: CSVSPPAVNTEAFF. CDR3 nucleotide sequence: TGCAGCGTTTCCCCCCCAGCGGTGAACACTGAAGCTTTCTTT. J is TRBJ1-1 and V is TRBV29-1; D ambiguous. This CDR3 comprises 14 residues. CDR1 is SQVTM, CDR2 ANQGSEA, per germline. The V gene lost 5 bases and the J gene lost 0 bases, with 13 bases spanning the gap.

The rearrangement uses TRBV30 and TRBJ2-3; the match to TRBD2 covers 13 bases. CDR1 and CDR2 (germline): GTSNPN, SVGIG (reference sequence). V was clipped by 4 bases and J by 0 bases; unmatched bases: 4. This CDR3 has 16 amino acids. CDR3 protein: CAWTGLAGKSTDTQYF. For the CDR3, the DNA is TGTGCCTGGACGGGACTAGCGGGGAAGAGCACAGATACGCAGTATTTT.

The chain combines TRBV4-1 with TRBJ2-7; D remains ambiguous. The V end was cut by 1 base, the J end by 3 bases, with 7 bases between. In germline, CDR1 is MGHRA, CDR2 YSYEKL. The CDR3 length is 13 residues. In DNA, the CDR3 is TGCGCCAGCAGCCAAGTGGGAAACTACGAGCAGTACTTC. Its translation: CASSQVGNYEQYF.

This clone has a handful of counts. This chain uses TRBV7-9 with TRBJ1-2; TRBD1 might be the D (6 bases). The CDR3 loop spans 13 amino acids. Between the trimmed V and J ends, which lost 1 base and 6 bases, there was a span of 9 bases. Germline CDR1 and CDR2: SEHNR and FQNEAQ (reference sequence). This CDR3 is CASSLVAGDGYTF. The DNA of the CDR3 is TGTGCCAGCAGCTTAGTGGCAGGGGATGGCTACACCTTC.

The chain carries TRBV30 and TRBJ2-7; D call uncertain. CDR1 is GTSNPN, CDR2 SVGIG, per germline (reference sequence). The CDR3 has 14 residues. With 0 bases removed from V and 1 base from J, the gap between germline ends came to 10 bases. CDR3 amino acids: CAWSVGRYSYEQYF. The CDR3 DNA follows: TGTGCCTGGAGTGTAGGCCGGTATTCCTACGAGCAGTACTTC.

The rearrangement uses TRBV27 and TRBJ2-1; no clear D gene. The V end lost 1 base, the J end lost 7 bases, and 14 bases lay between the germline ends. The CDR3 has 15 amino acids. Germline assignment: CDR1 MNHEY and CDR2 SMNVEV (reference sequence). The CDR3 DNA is TGTGCCAGCAGTTTATTTCCTCTTGAAGTGAATGAGCAGTTCTTC. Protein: CASSLFPLEVNEQFF.

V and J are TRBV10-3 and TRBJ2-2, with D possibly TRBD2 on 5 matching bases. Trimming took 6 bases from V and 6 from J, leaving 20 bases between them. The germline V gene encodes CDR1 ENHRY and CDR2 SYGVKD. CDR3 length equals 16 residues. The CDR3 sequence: CAISEGTAVGAGELFF. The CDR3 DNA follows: TGTGCCATCAGCGAAGGAACAGCGGTCGGCGCCGGGGAGCTGTTTTTT.

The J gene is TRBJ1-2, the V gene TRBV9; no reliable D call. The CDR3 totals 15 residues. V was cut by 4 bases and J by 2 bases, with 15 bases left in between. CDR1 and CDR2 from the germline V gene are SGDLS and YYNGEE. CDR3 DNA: TGTGCCAGCAGCCCCCGGGTAGGAGGGAACTATGGCTACACCTTC. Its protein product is CASSPRVGGNYGYTF.

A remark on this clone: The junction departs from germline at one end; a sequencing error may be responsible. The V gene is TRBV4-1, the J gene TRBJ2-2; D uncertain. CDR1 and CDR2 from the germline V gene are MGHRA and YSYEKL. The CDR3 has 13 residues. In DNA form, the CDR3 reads TGCGCCAGCACATGGGTGAACCCCGGGGAGCTGTTTTTT. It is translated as CASTWVNPGELFF.

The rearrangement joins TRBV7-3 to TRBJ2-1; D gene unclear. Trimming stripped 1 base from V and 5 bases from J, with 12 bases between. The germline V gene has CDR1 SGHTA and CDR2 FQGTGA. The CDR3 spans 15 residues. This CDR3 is CASSLRAGPNNEQFF. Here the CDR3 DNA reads TGTGCCAGCAGCTTAAGGGCTGGCCCCAACAATGAGCAGTTCTTC.

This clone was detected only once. Here the CDR3 DNA reads TGTGCCAGCAGCTCAAGGACAGGGCGCGAGCAGTACTTC. This translates into CASSSRTGREQYF. The J gene is TRBJ2-7, the V gene TRBV7-2; 8 bases map to TRBD1. The ends lost 4 bases at V and 6 bases at J; junction bases unmatched: 5. In germline, CDR1 is SGHTA, CDR2 FQGNSA. The CDR3 spans 13 residues.

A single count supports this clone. The CDR3 region is CASSSWGQGNYEQYF. DNA of the CDR3: TGTGCCAGCAGCTCCTGGGGACAGGGGAACTACGAGCAGTACTTC. The chain couples TRBV5-4 to TRBJ2-7; 10 positions match TRBD1. CDR1 is SGHNT and CDR2 is YYREEE in the germline V gene (reference sequence). This CDR3 contains 15 residues. The V segment lost 3 bases and the J segment 3 bases; nucleotides outside the gene matches: 6.

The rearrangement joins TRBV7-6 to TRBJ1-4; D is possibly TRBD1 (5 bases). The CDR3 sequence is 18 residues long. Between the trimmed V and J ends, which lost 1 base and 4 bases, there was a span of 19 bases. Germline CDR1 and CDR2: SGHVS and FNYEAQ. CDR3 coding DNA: TGTGCCAGCAGCTTAGAGACGCCGGTCGACAGTTATAATGAAAAACTGTTTTTT. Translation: CASSLETPVDSYNEKLFF. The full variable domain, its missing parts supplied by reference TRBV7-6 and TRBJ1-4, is GAGVSQSPRYKVTKRGQDVALRCDPISGHVSLYWYRQALGQGPEFLTYFNYEAQQDKSGLPNDRFSAERPEGSISTLTIQRTEQRDSAMYRCASSLETPVDSYNEKLFFGSGTQLSVL.